The 2 T cell receptor beta chains below come from one sample, sequenced in a study of OX40 agonist ivuxolimab in advanced cancers. Method: immunoSEQ multiplex PCR; TCRdb's copy keeps in-frame clones and lacks some. Of 8,500 to 13,000 clones listed, 74% are singletons. The source material was CD4+ or CD8+ T cells sorted from blood, sampled in a trial of the OX40 agonist ivuxolimab. Receptors were obtained from an adult with an advanced solid tumor such as melanoma, head and neck, liver or kidney cancer.

The chain carries TRBV7-6 and TRBJ2-1, with D possibly TRBD1 on 5 matching bases. This CDR3 spans 16 amino acids. Germline CDR1 SGHVS, CDR2 FNYEAQ. V dropped 2 bases and J dropped 0 bases, with 11 bases sitting between them. CDR3 sequence reads: CASSLNQGSSYNEQFF. Here the CDR3 DNA reads TGTGCCAGCAGCTTAAACCAGGGCAGCTCCTACAATGAGCAGTTCTTC.

J is TRBJ1-4 and V is TRBV15, with TRBD1 matching over 9 bases. Germline V lookup: CDR1 LNHNV, CDR2 YYDKDF (reference sequence). The CDR3 consists of 15 residues. The V and J ends lost 0 bases and 6 bases, in that order; junction bases with no gene match: 2. CDR3 nucleotides: TGTGCCACCAGCAGAGAAGGGACAGGGTATGAAAAACTGTTTTTT. This gives the protein CATSREGTGYEKLFF.